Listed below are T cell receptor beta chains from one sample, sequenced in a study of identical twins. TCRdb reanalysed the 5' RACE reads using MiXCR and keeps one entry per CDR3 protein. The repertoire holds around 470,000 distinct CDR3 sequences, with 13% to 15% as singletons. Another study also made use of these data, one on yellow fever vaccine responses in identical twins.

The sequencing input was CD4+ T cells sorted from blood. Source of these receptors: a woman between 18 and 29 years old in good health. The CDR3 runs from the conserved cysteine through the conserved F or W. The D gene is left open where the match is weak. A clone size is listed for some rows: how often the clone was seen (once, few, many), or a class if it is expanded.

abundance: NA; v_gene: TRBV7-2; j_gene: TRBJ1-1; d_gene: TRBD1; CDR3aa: CASSWDRVTEAFF; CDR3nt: TGTGCCAGCAGCTGGGACAGGGTCACTGAAGCTTTCTTT
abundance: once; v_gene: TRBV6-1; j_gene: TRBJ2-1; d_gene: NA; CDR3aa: CASRNRDGTYNEQFF; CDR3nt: TGTGCCAGCAGGAACCGGGACGGAACCTACAATGAGCAGTTCTTC
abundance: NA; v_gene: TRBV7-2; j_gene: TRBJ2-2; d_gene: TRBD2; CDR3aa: CASTLTSGTGELFF; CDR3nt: TGTGCCAGCACCCTGACTAGCGGGACCGGGGAGCTGTTTTTT
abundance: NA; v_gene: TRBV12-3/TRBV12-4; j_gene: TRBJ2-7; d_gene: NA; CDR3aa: CASRWASYEQYF; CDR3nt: TGTGCCAGCAGGTGGGCCTCCTACGAGCAGTACTTC
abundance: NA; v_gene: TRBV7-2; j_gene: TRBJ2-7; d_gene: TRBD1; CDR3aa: CASSLAGTGGLEQYF; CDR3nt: TGTGCCAGCAGCTTAGCCGGGACAGGGGGACTCGAGCAGTACTTC
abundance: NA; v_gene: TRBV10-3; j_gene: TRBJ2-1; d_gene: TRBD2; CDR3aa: CAISESGTSNSEQFF; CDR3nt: TGTGCCATCAGTGAGTCTGGGACTAGCAATAGTGAGCAGTTCTTC
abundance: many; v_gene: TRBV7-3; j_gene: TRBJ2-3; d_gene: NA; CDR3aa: CASSPGTRGTDTQYF; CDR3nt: TGTGCCAGCAGCCCCGGGACCAGGGGCACAGATACGCAGTATTTT
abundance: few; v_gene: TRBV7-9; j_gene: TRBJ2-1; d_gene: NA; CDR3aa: CASSLSSRRYNEQFF; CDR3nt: TGTGCCAGCAGCTTATCTAGCAGAAGATACAATGAGCAGTTCTTC
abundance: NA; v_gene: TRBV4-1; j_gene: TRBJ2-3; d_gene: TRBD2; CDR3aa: CASSLSAGGPPDTQYF; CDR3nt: TGCGCCAGCAGCCTGAGCGCGGGAGGGCCCCCAGATACGCAGTATTTT
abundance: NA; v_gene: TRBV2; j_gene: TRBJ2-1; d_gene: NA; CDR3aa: CATLLGQYNEQFF; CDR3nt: TGTGCCACACTACTGGGACAATACAATGAGCAGTTCTTC
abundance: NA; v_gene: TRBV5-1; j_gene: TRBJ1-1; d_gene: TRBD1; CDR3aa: CASSLSPTGGEAFF; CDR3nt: TGCGCCAGCAGCTTGTCCCCGACAGGGGGTGAAGCTTTCTTT
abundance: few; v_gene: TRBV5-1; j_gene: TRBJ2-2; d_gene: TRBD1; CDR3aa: CASSLGQGARNTGELFF; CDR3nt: TGCGCCAGCAGCCTCGGACAGGGGGCGAGGAACACCGGGGAGCTGTTTTTT
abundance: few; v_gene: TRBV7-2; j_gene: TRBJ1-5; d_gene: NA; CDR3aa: CASSRGIYSNQPQHF; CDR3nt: TGTGCCAGCAGCCGGGGGATATATAGCAATCAGCCCCAGCATTTT
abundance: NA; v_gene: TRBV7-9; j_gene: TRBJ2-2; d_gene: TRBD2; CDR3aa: CASSARLAGGMTGELFF; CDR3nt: TGTGCCAGCAGCGCCCGACTAGCGGGGGGGATGACCGGGGAGCTGTTTTTT
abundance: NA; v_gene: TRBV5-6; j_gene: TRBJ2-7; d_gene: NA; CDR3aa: CASSLGIGGYEQYF; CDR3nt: TGTGCCAGCAGCTTGGGAATCGGGGGCTACGAGCAGTACTTC
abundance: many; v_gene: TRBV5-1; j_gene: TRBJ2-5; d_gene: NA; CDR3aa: CASSLGQTMQETQYF; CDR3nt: TGCGCCAGCAGCTTGGGACAGACCATGCAAGAGACCCAGTACTTC
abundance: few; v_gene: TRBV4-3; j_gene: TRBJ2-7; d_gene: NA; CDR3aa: CASSQVPGLSSYEQYF; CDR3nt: TGCGCCAGCAGCCAAGTCCCGGGCCTCAGCTCCTACGAGCAGTACTTC
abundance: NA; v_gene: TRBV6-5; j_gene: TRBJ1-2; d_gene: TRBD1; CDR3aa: CASSPGTGGYTF; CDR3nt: TGTGCCAGCAGTCCCGGGACAGGTGGCTACACCTTC
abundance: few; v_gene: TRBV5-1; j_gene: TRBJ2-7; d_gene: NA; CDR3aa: CASSLSATNYEQYF; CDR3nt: TGCGCCAGCAGCCTATCAGCGACGAACTACGAGCAGTACTTC
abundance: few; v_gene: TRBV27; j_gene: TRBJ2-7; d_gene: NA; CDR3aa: CASSLKSRGGNMGHSYEQYF; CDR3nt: TGTGCCAGCAGTTTAAAGAGTCGAGGAGGTAATATGGGACACTCCTACGAGCAGTACTTC
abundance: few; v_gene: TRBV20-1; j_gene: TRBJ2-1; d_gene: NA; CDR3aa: CSASKLVYNEQFF; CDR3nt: TGCAGTGCAAGCAAACTAGTCTACAATGAGCAGTTCTTC
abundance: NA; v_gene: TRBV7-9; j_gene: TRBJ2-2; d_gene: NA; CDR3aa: CASSPLSGSNTGELFF; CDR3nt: TGTGCCAGCAGTCCCCTGTCAGGGTCAAACACCGGGGAGCTGTTTTTT
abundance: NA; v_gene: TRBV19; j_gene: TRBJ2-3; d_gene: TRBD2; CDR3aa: CASSPRGLAADTQYF; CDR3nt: TGTGCCAGTAGTCCCCGGGGACTAGCTGCGGATACGCAGTATTTT
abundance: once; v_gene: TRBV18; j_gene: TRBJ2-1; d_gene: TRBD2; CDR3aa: CASSPDPGRGGEHFF; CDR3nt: TGTGCCAGCTCACCAGATCCGGGGCGCGGGGGTGAGCACTTCTTC
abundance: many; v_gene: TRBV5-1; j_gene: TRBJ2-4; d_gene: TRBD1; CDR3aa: CASSPTQGAKNIQYF; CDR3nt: TGCGCCAGCAGCCCCACACAGGGGGCCAAAAACATTCAGTACTTC
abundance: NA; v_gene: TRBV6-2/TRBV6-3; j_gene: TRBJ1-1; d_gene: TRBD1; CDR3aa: CASIDRANTEAFF; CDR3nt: TGTGCCAGCATCGACAGGGCGAACACTGAAGCTTTCTTT
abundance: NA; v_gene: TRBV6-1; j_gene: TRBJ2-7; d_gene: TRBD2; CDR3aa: CASGYSGGGVTEQYF; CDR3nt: TGTGCCAGCGGGTATAGCGGGGGGGGAGTAACCGAGCAGTACTTC
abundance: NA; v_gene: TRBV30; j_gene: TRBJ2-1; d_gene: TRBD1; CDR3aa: CAWSVGDRTVNEQFF; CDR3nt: TGTGCCTGGAGTGTAGGGGACAGGACAGTAAATGAGCAGTTCTTC
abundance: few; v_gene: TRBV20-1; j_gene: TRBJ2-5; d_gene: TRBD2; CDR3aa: CSAVTSGKGETQYF; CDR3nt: TGCAGTGCTGTGACTAGCGGGAAGGGAGAGACCCAGTACTTC
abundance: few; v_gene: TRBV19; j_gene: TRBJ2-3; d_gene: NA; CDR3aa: CASSISGSNQYF; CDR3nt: TGTGCCAGTAGTATATCCGGGTCCAACCAGTATTTT
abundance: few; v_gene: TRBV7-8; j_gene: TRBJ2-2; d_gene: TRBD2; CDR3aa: CASSSASGTGELFF; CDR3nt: TGTGCCAGCAGCTCAGCTAGCGGCACCGGGGAGCTGTTTTTT
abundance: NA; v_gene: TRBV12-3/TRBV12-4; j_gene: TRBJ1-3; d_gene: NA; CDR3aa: CASRPLGSVGNTIYF; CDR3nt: TGTGCCAGCCGCCCCCTAGGGTCCGTAGGTAACACCATATATTTT
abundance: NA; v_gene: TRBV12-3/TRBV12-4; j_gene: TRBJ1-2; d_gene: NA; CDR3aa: CASSLQGYYGYTF; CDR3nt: TGTGCCAGCAGTTTACAGGGATACTATGGCTACACCTTC
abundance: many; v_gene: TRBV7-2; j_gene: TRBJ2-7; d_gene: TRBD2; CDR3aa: CASSLTSGSYEQYF; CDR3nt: TGTGCCAGCAGCCTGACTAGCGGCAGCTACGAGCAGTACTTC
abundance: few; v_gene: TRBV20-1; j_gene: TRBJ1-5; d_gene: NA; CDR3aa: CSARRGAMGQPQHF; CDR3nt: TGCAGTGCTAGACGAGGGGCAATGGGGCAGCCCCAGCATTTT
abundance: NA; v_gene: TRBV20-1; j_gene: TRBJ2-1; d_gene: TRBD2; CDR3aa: CSARWGLAGVYNEQFF; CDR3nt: TGCAGTGCTAGATGGGGACTAGCGGGGGTGTACAATGAGCAGTTCTTC
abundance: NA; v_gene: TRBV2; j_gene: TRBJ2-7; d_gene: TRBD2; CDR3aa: CASSVGLAGVSYEQYF; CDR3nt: TGTGCCAGCAGTGTCGGACTAGCGGGAGTTTCCTACGAGCAGTACTTC
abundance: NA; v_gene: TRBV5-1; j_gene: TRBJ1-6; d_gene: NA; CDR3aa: CASSFSTANSPLHF; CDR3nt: TGCGCCAGCAGCTTCTCGACAGCTAATTCACCCCTCCACTTT
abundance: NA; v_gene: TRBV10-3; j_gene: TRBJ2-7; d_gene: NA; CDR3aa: CAIRKNGGTYGSYEQYF; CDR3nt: TGTGCCATCAGGAAAAACGGCGGGACATATGGCTCCTACGAGCAGTACTTC
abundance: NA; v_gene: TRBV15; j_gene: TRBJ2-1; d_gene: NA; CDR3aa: CATSGLVRVDNEQFF; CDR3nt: TGTGCCACCAGCGGATTAGTAAGGGTTGACAATGAGCAGTTCTTC
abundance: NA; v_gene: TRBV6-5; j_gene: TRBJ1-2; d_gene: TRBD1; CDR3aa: CASSYSALPGRGLGDGYTF; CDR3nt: TGTGCCAGCAGTTACTCAGCGCTACCCGGCAGGGGGCTTGGGGATGGCTACACCTTC
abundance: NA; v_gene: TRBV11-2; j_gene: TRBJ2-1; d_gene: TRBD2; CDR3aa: CASSPTPGLAGINEQFF; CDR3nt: TGTGCCAGCAGTCCCACCCCAGGACTAGCGGGGATTAATGAGCAGTTCTTC
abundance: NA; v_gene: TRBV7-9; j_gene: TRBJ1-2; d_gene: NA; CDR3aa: CASSDKGYGYTF; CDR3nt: TGTGCCAGCAGCGATAAGGGGTATGGCTACACCTTC
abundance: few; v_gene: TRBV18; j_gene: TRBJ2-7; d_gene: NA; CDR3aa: CASSDGISYEQYF; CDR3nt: TGTGCCAGCTCAGACGGGATTTCTTACGAGCAGTACTTC
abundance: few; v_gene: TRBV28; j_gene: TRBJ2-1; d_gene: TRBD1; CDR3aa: CASSSPTGTLSNEQFF; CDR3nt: TGTGCCAGCAGTTCCCCGACAGGGACCTTAAGCAATGAGCAGTTCTTC
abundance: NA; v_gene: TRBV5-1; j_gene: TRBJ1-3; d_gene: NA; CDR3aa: CASSPGLGPGNTIYF; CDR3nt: TGCGCCAGCAGCCCCGGTCTAGGGCCAGGAAACACCATATATTTT
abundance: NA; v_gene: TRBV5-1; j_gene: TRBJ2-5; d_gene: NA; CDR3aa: CASRPDPAGETQYF; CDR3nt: TGCGCCAGCAGGCCCGATCCGGCGGGAGAGACCCAGTACTTC
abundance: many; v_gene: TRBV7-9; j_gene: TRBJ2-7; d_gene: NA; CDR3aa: CASSSAGYEQYF; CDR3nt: TGTGCCAGCAGCTCCGCCGGGTACGAGCAGTACTTC
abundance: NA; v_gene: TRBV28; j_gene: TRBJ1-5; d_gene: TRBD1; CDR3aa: CASSLEGGYDQPQHF; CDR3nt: TGTGCCAGCAGTTTAGAAGGGGGCTATGATCAGCCCCAGCATTTT
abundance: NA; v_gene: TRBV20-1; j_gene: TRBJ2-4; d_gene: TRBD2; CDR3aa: CSAGTSGSRAKNIQYF; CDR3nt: TGCAGTGCTGGGACTAGCGGGAGTAGGGCCAAAAACATTCAGTACTTC
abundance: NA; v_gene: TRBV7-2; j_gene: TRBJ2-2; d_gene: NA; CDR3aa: CASSFRAGGELFF; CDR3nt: TGTGCCAGCAGCTTTAGGGCAGGCGGGGAGCTGTTTTTT
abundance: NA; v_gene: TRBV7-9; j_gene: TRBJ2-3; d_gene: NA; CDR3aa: CASSLVQGPHTQYF; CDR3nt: TGTGCCAGCAGCTTAGTCCAGGGACCCCATACGCAGTATTTT
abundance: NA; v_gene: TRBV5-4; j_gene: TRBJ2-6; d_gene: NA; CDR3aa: CASSAGPGLRGANVLTF; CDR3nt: TGTGCCAGCAGCGCCGGACCGGGGCTCAGGGGGGCCAACGTCCTGACTTTC
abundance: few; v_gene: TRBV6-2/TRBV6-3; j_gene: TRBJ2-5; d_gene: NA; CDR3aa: CASSSSGVASQETQYF; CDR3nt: TGTGCCAGCAGTTCCTCTGGGGTAGCTTCTCAAGAGACCCAGTACTTC
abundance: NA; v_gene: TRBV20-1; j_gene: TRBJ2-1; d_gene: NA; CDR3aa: CSASPIEISSYNEQFF; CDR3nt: TGCAGTGCTAGCCCTATCGAAATAAGCTCCTACAATGAGCAGTTCTTC